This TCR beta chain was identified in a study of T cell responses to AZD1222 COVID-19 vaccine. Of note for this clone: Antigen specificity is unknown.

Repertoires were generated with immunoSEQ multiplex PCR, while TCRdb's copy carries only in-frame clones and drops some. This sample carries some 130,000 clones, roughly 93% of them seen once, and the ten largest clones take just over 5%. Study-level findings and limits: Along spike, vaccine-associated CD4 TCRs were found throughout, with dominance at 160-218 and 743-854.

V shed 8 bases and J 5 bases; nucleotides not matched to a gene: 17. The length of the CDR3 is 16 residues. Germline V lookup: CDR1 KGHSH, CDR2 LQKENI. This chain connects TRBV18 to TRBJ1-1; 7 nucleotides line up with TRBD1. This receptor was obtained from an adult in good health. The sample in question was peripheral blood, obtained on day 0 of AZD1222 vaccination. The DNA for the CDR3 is TGTGCCAGCACCCGAAACAGGGGCTACGGGGGGACTGAAGCTTTCTTT. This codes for CASTRNRGYGGTEAFF. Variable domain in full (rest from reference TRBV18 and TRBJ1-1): NAGVMQNPRHLVRRRGQEARLRCSPMKGHSHVYWYRQLPEEGLKFMVYLQKENIIDESGMPKERFSAEFPKEGPSILRIQQVVRGDSAAYFCASTRNRGYGGTEAFFGQGTRLTVV.